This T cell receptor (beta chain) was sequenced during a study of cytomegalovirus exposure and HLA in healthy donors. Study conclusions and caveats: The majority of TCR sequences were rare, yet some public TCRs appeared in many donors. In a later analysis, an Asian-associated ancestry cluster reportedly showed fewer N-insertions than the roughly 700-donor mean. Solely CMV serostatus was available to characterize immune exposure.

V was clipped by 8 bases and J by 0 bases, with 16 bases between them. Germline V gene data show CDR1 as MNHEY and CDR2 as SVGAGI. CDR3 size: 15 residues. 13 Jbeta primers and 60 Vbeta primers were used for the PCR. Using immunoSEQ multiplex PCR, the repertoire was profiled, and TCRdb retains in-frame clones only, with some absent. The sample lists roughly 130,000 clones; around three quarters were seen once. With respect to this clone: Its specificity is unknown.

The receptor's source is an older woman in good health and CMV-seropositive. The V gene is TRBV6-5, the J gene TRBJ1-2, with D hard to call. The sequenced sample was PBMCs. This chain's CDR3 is CASAGRGGSNYGYTF. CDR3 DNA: TGTGCCAGCGCCGGAAGAGGAGGCTCTAACTATGGCTACACCTTC.